The 7 T cell receptor beta chains in this list originate from one sample, sequenced in a study of shared clonotypes between healthy human individuals. Naive CD8 cells lacked CD45RO and underwent positive selection for CCR7, leaving out terminally differentiated effector memory CD45RA+ cells. Produced via immunoSEQ multiplex PCR; TCRdb's table is partial and in-frame only. The sample records about 2 million clones, around 96% being singletons. The sample comprised naive CD8+ T cells sorted from blood. These TCRs come from a man aged 18 to 29 in good health.

This chain connects TRBV11-2 to TRBJ2-1; possible D gene TRBD1, 5 bases. The CDR3 spans 12 residues. Germline V lookup: CDR1 SGHAT, CDR2 FQNNGV. V was clipped by 4 bases and J by 9 bases, with 10 bases between them. The DNA for the CDR3 is TGTGCCAGCAGCTCCCAGGGCAGTGAGCAGTTCTTC. This sequence encodes CASSSQGSEQFF.

V usage is TRBV13 and J usage is TRBJ1-1; D call uncertain. The germline V gene encodes CDR1 PRHDT and CDR2 FYEKMQ (reference sequence). With 0 bases removed from V and 0 bases from J, the gap between germline ends came to 5 bases. This CDR3 comprises 14 residues. The CDR3 protein is CASSLGHMNTEAFF. CDR3 sequence (DNA): TGTGCCAGCAGCTTAGGGCACATGAACACTGAAGCTTTCTTT.

The J gene is TRBJ2-7, the V gene TRBV13, with 7 bases aligning to TRBD2. V trimming: 3 bases; J trimming: 3 bases; junction bases outside the gene matches: 5. The CDR3 totals 14 residues. The germline gives CDR1 PRHDT, CDR2 FYEKMQ (reference sequence). CDR3 sequence reads: CASSFEGGHYEQYF. The DNA for the CDR3 is TGTGCCAGCAGCTTCGAGGGAGGGCACTACGAGCAGTACTTC. The full variable domain, rest sourced from reference TRBV13 and TRBJ2-7, is AAGVIQSPRHLIKEKRETATLKCYPIPRHDTVYWYQQGPGQDPQFLISFYEKMQSDKGSIPDRFSAQQFSDYHSELNMSSLELGDSALYFCASSFEGGHYEQYFGPGTRLTVT.

This sequence joins TRBV7-9 and TRBJ1-2; 8 bases align to TRBD1. V lost 1 base and J lost 4; bases outside the gene matches: 8. This CDR3 comprises 16 residues. CDR1 is SEHNR and CDR2 is FQNEAQ in the germline V gene (reference sequence). CDR3 sequence (DNA): TGTGCCAGCAGCTTAGGAGGGACAGGACTAACCTATGGCTACACCTTC. Its protein product is CASSLGGTGLTYGYTF.

The genes are TRBV6-5 and TRBJ2-1; D assignment may be TRBD1 or TRBD2 (6 bases each). The V and J ends lost 8 bases and 8 bases respectively, with 22 bases between them. Germline CDR1 is MNHEY and CDR2 is SVGAGI. This CDR3 is 15 amino acids long. CDR3 DNA sequence: TGTGCCAGCGTAGCGGAGGTGGGGGCAATGGATGAGCAGTTCTTC. Amino acids: CASVAEVGAMDEQFF.

This clone has only one observation. Different DNA sequences within this sample yield the same CDR3. V gene TRBV5-6 combines with J gene TRBJ2-7; D unclear. From germline, CDR1 is SGHDT and CDR2 YYEEEE. Trimming cost V 2 bases and J 1 base, with 7 bases left between them. The CDR3 length is 13 residues. Here the CDR3 DNA reads TGTGCCAGCAGCTTCGGGCAGTCCTACGAGCAGTACTTC. It encodes CASSFGQSYEQYF.

V usage is TRBV28 and J usage is TRBJ2-7; 8 positions agree with TRBD2. Germline CDR1 reads MDHEN; CDR2 reads SYDVKM. Unmatched junction bases numbered 17, after V lost 5 bases and J lost 5 bases. The CDR3 covers 17 residues. The CDR3 DNA reads TGTGCCAGCAGTCCCTACCGGGGGGGGACATCCAACGACGAGCAGTACTTC. Translating gives CASSPYRGGTSNDEQYF.